This TCR beta chain was sequenced during a study of early T cells in non-severe SARS-CoV-2 infection. There are 15 residues in the CDR3. Germline trimming cut 1 base from V and 3 bases from J; bases unmatched to any gene: 0. Germline lookup yields CDR1 LGHNA and CDR2 YSLEER. This clonotype was recorded at least ten times. MiXCR was run by TCRdb on the 5' RACE reads, yielding one entry per CDR3 protein. The repertoire holds roughly 52,000 distinct CDR3 sequences, with 5.5% to 8% as singletons. The sample in question was whole blood, obtained at baseline. This clonotype originated in an adult who was a healthcare worker with PCR-confirmed SARS-CoV-2 infection or an uninfected control (not recorded which). The chain employs TRBV4-3 and TRBJ1-4, with 9 bases aligning to TRBD1. As DNA, the CDR3 is TGCGCCAGCAGCCAAGGGGACAGGGCTAATGAAAAACTGTTTTTT. It is translated as CASSQGDRANEKLFF.